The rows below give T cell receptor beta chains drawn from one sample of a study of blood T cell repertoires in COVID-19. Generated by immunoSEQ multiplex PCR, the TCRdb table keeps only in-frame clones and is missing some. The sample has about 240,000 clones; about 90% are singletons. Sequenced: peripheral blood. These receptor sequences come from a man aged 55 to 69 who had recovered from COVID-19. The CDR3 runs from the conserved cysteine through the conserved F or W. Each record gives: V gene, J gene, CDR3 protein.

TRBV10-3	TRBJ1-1	CAIGTGGVGAFF
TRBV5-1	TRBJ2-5	CASSGVSGVLQVTQYF
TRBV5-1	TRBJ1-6	CASSLEGQENSPLHF
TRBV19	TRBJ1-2	CASSISQYGYTF
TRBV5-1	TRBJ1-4	CASSLEQGAREKLFF
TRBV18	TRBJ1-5	CASSPGSGLPQHF
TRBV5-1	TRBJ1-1	CASTPTPGNTEAFF
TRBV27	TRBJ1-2	CASTSRDFYGYTF
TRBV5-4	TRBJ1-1	CASSLEGHREAFF
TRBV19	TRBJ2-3	CASSIDSPGASTDTQYF